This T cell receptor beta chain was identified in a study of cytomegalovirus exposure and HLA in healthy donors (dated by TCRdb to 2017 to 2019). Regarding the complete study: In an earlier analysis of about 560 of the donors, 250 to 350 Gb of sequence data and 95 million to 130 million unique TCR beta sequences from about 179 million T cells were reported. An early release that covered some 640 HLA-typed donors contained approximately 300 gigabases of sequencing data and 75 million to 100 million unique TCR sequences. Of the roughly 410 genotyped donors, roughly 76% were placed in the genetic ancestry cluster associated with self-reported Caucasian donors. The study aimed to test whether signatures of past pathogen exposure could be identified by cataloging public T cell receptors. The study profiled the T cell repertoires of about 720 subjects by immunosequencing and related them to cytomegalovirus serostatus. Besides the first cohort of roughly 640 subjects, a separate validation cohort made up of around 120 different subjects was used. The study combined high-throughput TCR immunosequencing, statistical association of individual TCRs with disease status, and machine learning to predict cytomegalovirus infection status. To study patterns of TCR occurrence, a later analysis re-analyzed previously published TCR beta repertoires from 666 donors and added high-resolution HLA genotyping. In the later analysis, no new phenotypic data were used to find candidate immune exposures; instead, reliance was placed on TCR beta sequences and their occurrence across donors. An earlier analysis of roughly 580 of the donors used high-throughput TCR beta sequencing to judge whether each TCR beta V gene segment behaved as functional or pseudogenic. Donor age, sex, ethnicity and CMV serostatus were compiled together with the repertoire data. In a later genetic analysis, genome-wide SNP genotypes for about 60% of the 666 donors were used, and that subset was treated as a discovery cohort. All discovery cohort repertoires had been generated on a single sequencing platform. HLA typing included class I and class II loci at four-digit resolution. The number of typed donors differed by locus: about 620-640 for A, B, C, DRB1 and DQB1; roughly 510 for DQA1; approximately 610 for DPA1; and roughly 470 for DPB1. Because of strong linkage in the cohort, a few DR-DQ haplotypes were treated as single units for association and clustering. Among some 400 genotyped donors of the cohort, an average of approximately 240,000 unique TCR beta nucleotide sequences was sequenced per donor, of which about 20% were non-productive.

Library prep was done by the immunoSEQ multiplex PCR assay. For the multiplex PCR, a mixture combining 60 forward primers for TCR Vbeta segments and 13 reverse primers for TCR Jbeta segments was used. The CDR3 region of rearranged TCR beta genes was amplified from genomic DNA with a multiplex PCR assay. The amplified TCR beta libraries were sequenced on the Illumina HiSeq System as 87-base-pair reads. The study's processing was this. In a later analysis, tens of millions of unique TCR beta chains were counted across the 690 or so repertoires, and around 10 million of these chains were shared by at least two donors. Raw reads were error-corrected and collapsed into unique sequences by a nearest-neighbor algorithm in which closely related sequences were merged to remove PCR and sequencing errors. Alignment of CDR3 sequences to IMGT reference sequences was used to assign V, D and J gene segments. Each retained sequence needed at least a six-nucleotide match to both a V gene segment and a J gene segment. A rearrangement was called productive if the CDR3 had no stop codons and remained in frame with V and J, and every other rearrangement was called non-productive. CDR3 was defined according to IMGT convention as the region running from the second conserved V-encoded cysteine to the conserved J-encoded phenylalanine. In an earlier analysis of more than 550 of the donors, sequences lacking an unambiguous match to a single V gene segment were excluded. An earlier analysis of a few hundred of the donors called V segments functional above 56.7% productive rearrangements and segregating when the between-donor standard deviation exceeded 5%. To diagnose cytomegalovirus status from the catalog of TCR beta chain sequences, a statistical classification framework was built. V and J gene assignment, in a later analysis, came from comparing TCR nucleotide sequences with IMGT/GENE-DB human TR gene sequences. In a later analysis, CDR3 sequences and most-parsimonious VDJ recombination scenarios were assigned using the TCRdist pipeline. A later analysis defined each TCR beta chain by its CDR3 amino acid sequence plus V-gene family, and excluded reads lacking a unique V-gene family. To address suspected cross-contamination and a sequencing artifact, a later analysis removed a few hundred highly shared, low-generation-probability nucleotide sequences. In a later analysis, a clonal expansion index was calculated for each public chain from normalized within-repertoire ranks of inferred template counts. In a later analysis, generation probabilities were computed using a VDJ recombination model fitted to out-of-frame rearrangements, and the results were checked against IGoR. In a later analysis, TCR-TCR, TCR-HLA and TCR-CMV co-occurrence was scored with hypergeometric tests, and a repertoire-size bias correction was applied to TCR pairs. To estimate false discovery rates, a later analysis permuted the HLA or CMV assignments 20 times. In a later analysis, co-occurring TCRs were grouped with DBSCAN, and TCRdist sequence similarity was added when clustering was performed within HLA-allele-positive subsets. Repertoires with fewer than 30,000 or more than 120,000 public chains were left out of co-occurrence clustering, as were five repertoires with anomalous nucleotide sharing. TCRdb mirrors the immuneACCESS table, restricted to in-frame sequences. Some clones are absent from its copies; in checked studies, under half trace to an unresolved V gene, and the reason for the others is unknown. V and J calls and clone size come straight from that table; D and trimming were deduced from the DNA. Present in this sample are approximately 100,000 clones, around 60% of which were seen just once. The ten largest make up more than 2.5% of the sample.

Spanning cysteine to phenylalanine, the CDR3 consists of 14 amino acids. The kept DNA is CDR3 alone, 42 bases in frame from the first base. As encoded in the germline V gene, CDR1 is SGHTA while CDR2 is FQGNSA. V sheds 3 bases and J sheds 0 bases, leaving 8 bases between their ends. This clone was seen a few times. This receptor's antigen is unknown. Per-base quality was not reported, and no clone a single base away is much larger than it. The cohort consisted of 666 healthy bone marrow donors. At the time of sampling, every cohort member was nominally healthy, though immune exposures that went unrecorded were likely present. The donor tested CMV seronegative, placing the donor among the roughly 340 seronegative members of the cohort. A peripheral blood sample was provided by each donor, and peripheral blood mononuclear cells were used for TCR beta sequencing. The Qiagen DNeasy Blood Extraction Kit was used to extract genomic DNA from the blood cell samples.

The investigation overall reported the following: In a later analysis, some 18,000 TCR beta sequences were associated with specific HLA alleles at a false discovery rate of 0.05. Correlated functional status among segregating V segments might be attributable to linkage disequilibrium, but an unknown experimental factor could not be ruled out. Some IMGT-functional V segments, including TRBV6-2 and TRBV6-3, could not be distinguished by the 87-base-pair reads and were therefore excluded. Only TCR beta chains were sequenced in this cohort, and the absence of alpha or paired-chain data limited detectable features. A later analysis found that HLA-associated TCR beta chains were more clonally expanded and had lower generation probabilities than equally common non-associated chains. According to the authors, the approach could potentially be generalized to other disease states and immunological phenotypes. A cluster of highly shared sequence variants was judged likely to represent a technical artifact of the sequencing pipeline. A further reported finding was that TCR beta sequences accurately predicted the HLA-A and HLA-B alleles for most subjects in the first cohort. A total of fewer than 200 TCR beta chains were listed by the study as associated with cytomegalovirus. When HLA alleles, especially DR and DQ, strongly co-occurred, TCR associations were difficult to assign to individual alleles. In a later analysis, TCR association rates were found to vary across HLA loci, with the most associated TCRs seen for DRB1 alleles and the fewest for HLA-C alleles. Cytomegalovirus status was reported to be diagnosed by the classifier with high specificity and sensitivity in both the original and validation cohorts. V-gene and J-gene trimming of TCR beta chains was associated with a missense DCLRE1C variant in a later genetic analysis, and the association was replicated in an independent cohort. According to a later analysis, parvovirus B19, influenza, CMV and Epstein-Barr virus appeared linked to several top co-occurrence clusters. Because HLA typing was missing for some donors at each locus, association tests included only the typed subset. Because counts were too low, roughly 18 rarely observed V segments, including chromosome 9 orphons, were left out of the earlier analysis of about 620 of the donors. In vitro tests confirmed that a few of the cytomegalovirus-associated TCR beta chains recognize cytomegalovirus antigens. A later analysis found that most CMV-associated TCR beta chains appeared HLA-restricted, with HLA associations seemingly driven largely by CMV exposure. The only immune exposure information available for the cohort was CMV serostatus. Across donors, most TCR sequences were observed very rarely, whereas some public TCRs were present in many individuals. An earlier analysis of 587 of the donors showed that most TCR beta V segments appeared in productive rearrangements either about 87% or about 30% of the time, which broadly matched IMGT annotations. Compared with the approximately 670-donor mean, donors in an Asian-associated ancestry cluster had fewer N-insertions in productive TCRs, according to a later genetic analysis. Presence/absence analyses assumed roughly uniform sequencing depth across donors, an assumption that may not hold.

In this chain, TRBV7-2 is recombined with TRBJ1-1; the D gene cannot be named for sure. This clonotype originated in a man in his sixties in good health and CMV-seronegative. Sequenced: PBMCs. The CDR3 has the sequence CASSFGSLNTEAFF. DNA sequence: TGTGCCAGCAGCTTCGGGTCGTTGAACACTGAAGCTTTCTTT. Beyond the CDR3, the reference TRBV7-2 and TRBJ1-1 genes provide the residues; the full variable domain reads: GAGVSQSPSNKVTEKGKDVELRCDPISGHTALYWYRQSLGQGLEFLIYFQGNSAPDKSGLPSDRFSAERTGGSVSTLTIQRTQQEDSAVYLCASSFGSLNTEAFFGQGTRLTVV.